Presented here are 9 T cell receptor beta chains from one specimen sequenced in a study of CD8+CD57+ T cells in acquired aplastic anemia. Genomic DNA templated the TCR beta VDJ and CDR3 profiling. Using its own MiXCR run on the reads, TCRdb lists one record per CDR3 protein. Found here are under 350,000 distinct CDR3 sequences, approximately 58% of them singletons; the top ten hold roughly 1.2%. An expansion of CD8+CD57+ cells by flow cytometry had been shown in patients chosen for sequencing. The sample consisted of sorted CD4+, CD8+, or CD8+CD57+ T cells (not recorded which) from PBMCs. The receptors stem from a human donor with aplastic anemia.

The chain has TRBV2 and TRBJ2-5, with TRBD2 as a possible D gene (5 bases). V lost 5 bases, J lost 5 bases, and 15 bases lay in between. CDR3 length equals 14 residues. Germline V gene sequence: CDR1 SNHLY, CDR2 FYNNEI. The chain's CDR3 is CASSYSPGMETQYF. CDR3 nucleotides: TGTGCCAGCAGTTACTCGCCGGGGATGGAGACCCAGTACTTC.

This clonotype has a handful of counts. The chain uses TRBV19 and TRBJ2-5; 9 bases line up with TRBD1. V lost 6 bases and J lost 7; bases outside the gene matches: 12. Germline CDR1 reads LNHDA; CDR2 reads SQIVND (reference sequence). There are 15 residues in the CDR3. The CDR3 region is CASRSGQGTGGTQYF. The CDR3 DNA follows: TGTGCCAGTAGAAGCGGACAGGGGACGGGCGGGACCCAGTACTTC.

CDR3 coding DNA: TGTGCCACCAGTGACACCGACAGGGCTTCCTACAATGAGCAGTTCTTC. Amino acid sequence: CATSDTDRASYNEQFF. V usage is TRBV24-1 and J usage is TRBJ2-1; the match to TRBD1 covers 7 bases. Trimming cost V 4 bases and J 1 base; bases outside gene matches: 6. The CDR3 totals 16 residues. In germline, CDR1 is KGHDR, CDR2 SFDVKD.

The chain links TRBV12-5 to TRBJ2-1; D may be TRBD2 (6 bases). Germline assignment: CDR1 LGHNT and CDR2 FRNRAP. The CDR3 length is 12 residues. The CDR3 DNA follows: TGTGCCAGCAGGAAACTAGCAAATGAGCAGTTCTTC. Its translation is CASRKLANEQFF. Drawing the rest from reference TRBV12-5 and TRBJ2-1, the complete variable domain is DARVTQTPRHKVTEMGQEVTMRCQPILGHNTVFWYRQTMMQGLELLAYFRNRAPLDDSGMPKDRFSAEMPDATLATLKIQPSEPRDSAVYFCASRKLANEQFFGPGTRLTVL.

This clonotype showed up just once. The chain carries TRBV19 and TRBJ2-3; TRBD1 matches 11 bases. Germline lookup yields CDR1 LNHDA and CDR2 SQIVND (reference sequence). V was pared by 4 bases and J by 6 bases, with 6 bases of the junction left unmatched. The CDR3 runs to 15 residues. This chain's CDR3 is CASSNRDRGFDTQYF. For the CDR3, the DNA is TGTGCCAGTAGTAACCGGGACAGGGGGTTCGATACGCAGTATTTT.

CDR3 sequence reads: CASSIILAGPTYEQYF. The CDR3, as DNA: TGTGCCAGTAGTATTATACTAGCGGGCCCTACCTACGAGCAGTACTTC. This chain connects TRBV19 to TRBJ2-7, with 9 positions matching TRBD2. V shed 3 bases, J shed 2 bases, and the junction held 8 bases outside the gene matches. The CDR3 is 16 amino acids. Per the germline V gene, CDR1 is LNHDA and CDR2 is SQIVND (reference sequence).

This clonotype came up many times. The V call is TRBV6-1, the J call TRBJ1-2; no reliable D call. V was pared by 11 bases and J by 1 base, with 14 bases between. CDR1 and CDR2 (germline): MNHNS, SASEGT. The CDR3 consists of 13 residues. CDR3 region: CASEWADNYGYTF. In DNA, the CDR3 is TGTGCCTCCGAGTGGGCGGATAACTATGGCTACACCTTC.

The chain carries TRBV5-1 and TRBJ2-5; 16 bases line up with TRBD2. Germline loops: CDR1 SGHRS, CDR2 YFSETQ. V was clipped by 3 bases and J by 5 bases; unmatched bases: 7. CDR3 length equals 17 residues. CDR3 DNA: TGCGCCAGCAGCTGGCCCGGGACTAGCGGGAGGGTGGAGACCCAGTACTTC. As protein: CASSWPGTSGRVETQYF.

This clonotype occurred once. One end of the junction does not line up with germline, which may come from a read error. The chain links TRBV10-3 to TRBJ2-7, with D uncertain. This CDR3 has 11 residues. Germline values: CDR1 ENHRY, CDR2 SYGVKD. The CDR3 nucleotides are TGTGCCATTAGTGAGACGTACGAGCGGTACTTC. It translates to CAISETYERYF.